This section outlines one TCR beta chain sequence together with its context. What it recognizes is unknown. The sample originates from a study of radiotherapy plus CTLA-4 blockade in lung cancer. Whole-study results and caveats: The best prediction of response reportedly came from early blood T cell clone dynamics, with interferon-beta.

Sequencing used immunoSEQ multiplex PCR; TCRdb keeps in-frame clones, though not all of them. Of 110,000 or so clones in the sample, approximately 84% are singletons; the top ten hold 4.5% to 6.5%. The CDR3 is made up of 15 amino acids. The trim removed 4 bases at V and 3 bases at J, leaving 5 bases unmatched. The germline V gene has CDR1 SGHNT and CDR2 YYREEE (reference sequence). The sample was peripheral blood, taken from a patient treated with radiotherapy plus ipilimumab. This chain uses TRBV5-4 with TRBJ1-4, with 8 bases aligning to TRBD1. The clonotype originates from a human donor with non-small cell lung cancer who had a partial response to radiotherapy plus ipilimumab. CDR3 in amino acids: CASSHLTGANEKLFF. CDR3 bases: TGTGCCAGCAGCCATTTGACAGGGGCTAATGAAAAACTGTTTTTT.